This record concerns one T cell receptor (beta chain) sequence. This specimen belongs to a study of blood T cell repertoires in COVID-19. Profiled with immunoSEQ multiplex PCR; TCRdb holds only in-frame clones, not every one. The sample lists just over 300,000 clones; 90% were seen once. Germline CDR1 and CDR2: LGHDT and YNNKEL (reference sequence). Trimming removed 2 bases at V and 4 bases at J, with 8 bases between. The CDR3 totals 14 residues. Recruitment covered 20 to 25 US areas and drew participants whose ages spanned about 18 to 90 years. V and J are TRBV3-1 (or the pseudogene TRBV3-2) and TRBJ2-2; D is possibly TRBD2 (5 bases). The sequence came from a woman between 18 and 29 years old with acute COVID-19. The sequenced sample was PBMCs or T cells enriched from blood (not recorded which). CDR3 bases: TGTGCCAGCAGCCAAACTAGGCGCACCGGGGAGCTGTTTTTT. This gives the protein CASSQTRRTGELFF.